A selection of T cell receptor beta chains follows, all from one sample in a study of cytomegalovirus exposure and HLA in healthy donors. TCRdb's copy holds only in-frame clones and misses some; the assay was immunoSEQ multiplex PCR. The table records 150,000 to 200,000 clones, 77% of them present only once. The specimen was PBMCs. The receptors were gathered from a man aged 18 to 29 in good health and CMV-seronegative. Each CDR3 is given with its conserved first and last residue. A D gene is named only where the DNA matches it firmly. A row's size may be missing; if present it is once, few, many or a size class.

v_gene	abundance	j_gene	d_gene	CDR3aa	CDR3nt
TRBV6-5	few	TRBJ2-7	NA	CASSEGHSYEQYF	TGTGCCAGCAGTGAAGGTCACAGCTACGAGCAGTACTTC
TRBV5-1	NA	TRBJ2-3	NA	CASSLFPRADTQYF	TGCGCCAGCAGCTTGTTTCCTCGCGCGGATACGCAGTATTTT
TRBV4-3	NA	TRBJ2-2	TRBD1	CASSQEPTGVTGGELFF	TGCGCCAGCAGCCAGGAGCCTACAGGGGTCACGGGCGGGGAGCTGTTTTTT
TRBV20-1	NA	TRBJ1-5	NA	CSQKGEQPQHF	TGCAGCCAAAAAGGGGAACAGCCCCAGCATTTT
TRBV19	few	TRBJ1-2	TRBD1	CASSTPGQGNYGYTF	TGTGCCAGTTCCACTCCGGGACAGGGAAACTATGGCTACACCTTC
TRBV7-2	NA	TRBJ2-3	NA	CASSLELPRDTQYF	TGTGCCAGCAGCTTAGAACTCCCGAGGGATACGCAGTATTTT
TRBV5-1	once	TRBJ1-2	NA	CASSLGVTGGGYTF	TGCGCCAGCAGCTTGGGGGTGACAGGTGGTGGCTACACCTTC
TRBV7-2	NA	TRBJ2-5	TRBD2	CASSLALAGQETQYF	TGTGCCAGCAGCTTAGCACTAGCGGGCCAAGAGACCCAGTACTTC
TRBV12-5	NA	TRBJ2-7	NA	CASGLSSSYEQYF	TGTGCTAGTGGTTTGAGTAGTTCCTACGAGCAGTACTTC
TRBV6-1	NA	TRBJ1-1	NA	CASIRENTEAFF	TGTGCCAGCATTAGAGAGAACACTGAAGCTTTCTTT
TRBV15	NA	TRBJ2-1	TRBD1	CATSRGSGTGLF	TGTGCCACCAGCAGGGGATCCGGGACAGGCCTCTTC
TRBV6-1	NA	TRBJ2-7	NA	CASRPGGSYEQYF	TGTGCCAGCAGGCCAGGAGGGTCCTACGAGCAGTACTTC
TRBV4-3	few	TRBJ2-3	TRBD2	CASSLIAGGPNTQYF	TGCGCCAGCAGCCTAATAGCGGGAGGGCCCAATACGCAGTATTTT
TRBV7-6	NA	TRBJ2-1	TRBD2	CASSLRALGLAGGRFYNEQFF	TGTGCCAGCAGCTTAAGAGCCCTGGGACTAGCGGGAGGGAGGTTCTACAATGAGCAGTTCTTC
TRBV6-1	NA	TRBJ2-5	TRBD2	CAGRASGRETQYF	TGTGCCGGGCGGGCTAGCGGGAGAGAGACCCAGTACTTC
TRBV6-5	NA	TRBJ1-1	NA	CASSYTFDREAFF	TGTGCCAGCAGTTACACCTTCGACAGGGAAGCTTTCTTT
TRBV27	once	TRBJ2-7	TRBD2	CASSPRTSGNEQYF	TGTGCCAGCAGTCCGAGGACTAGCGGAAACGAGCAGTACTTC
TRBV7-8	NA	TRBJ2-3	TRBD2	CASSPRLARTDTQYF	TGTGCCAGCAGCCCCAGACTAGCGCGCACAGATACGCAGTATTTT
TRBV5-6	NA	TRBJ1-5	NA	CASSLVPGGPQHF	TGTGCCAGCAGCTTGGTCCCGGGAGGACCCCAGCATTTT
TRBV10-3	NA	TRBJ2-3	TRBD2	CATRPSGREDTQYF	TGTGCCACCAGACCTAGCGGGAGAGAAGATACGCAGTATTTT
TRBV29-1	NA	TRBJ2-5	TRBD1	CSVGNRGIQETQYF	TGCAGCGTCGGAAACAGGGGTATACAAGAGACCCAGTACTTC
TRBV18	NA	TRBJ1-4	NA	CASSPPSGTNEKLFF	TGTGCCAGCTCACCACCATCAGGGACTAATGAAAAACTGTTTTTT
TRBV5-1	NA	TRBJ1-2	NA	CASSWQGEDGYTF	TGCGCCAGCAGCTGGCAGGGTGAGGATGGCTACACCTTC
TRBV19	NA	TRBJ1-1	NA	CASREDSSIEAFF	TGTGCCAGTAGAGAGGACAGTAGTATTGAAGCTTTCTTT
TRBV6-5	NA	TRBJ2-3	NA	CASSLLGDTDTQYF	TGTGCCAGCAGTCTCCTAGGCGACACAGATACGCAGTATTTT
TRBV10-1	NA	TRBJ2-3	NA	CASSPFPGLGTDTQYF	TGCGCCAGCAGTCCCTTTCCGGGACTGGGGACAGATACGCAGTATTTT
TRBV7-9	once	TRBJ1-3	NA	CASSLERSLRNTIYF	TGTGCCAGCAGCTTAGAACGGAGTCTTAGAAACACCATATATTTT
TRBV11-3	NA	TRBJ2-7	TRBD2	CASSLPRIPVAGAYEQYF	TGTGCCAGCAGCTTACCCCGGATACCGGTAGCGGGAGCCTACGAGCAGTACTTC
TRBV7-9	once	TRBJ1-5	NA	CASSLWSGVGSQPQHF	TGTGCCAGCAGCTTATGGTCAGGGGTTGGGAGTCAGCCCCAGCATTTT
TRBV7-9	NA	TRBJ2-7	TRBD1	CASSFTGTGGNEQYF	TGTGCCAGCAGCTTTACCGGGACAGGGGGCAACGAGCAGTACTTC
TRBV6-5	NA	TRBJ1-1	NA	CASSSRGWVTNTEAFF	TGTGCCAGCAGTTCCAGGGGCTGGGTGACGAACACTGAAGCTTTCTTT
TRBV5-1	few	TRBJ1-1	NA	CASSLEPQVDTEAFF	TGCGCCAGCAGCTTGGAACCACAGGTGGACACTGAAGCTTTCTTT
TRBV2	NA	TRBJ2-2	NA	CASSLQGPKNTGELFF	TGTGCCAGCAGTCTCCAGGGGCCGAAGAACACCGGGGAGCTGTTTTTT
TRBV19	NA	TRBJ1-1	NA	CASSHRTVEAFF	TGTGCCAGTAGCCATCGGACAGTTGAAGCTTTCTTT
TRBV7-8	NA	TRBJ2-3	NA	CASSLARRGGGTDTQYF	TGTGCCAGCAGCCTAGCCCGGAGGGGTGGTGGCACAGATACGCAGTATTTT
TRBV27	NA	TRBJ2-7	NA	CASSRLRETDEQYF	TGTGCCAGCTCAAGGCTCCGGGAGACAGACGAGCAGTACTTC